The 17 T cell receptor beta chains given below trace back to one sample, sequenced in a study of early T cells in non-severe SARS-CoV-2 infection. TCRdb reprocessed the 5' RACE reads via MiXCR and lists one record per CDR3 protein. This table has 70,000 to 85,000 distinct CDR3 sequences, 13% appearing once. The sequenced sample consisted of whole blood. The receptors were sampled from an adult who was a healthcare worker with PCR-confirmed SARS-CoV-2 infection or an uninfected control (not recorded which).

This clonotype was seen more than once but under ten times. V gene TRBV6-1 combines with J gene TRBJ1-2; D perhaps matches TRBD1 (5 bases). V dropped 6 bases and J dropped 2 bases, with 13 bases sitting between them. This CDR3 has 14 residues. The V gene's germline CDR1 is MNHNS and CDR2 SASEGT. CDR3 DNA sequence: TGTGCCAGCAGCTCCGGGGGAGGGAACTATGGCTACACCTTC. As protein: CASSSGGGNYGYTF.

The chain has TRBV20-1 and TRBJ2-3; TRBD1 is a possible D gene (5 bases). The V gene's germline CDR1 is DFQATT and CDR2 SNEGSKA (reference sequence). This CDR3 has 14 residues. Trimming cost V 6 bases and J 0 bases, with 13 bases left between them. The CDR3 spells CSAFRPGSTDTQYF. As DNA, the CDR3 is TGCAGTGCCTTCCGGCCAGGGAGCACAGATACGCAGTATTTT.

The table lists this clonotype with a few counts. CDR3 in DNA: TGTGCCAGCCGGGGCGGGGGGGCCGCTGCTTACGAGCAGTACTTC. It translates to CASRGGGAAAYEQYF. The chain carries TRBV6-5 and TRBJ2-7, with TRBD2 matching 9 bases. This CDR3 comprises 15 residues. V shed 8 bases and J 4 bases; nucleotides not matched to a gene: 12. The germline CDR1 and CDR2 sequences are MNHEY and SVGAGI.

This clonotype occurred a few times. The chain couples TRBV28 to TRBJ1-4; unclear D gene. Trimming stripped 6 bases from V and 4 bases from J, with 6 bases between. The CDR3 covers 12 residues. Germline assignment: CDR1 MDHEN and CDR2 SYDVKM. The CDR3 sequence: CASSGHNEKLFF. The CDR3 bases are TGTGCCAGCAGCGGTCATAATGAAAAACTGTTTTTT.

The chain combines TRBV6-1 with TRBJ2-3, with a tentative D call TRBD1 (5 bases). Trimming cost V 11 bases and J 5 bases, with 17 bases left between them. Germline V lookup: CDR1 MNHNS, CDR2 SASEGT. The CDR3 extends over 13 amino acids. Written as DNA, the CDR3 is TGTGCCGGGAACAGGAAGGGCATAGATACGCAGTATTTT. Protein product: CAGNRKGIDTQYF.

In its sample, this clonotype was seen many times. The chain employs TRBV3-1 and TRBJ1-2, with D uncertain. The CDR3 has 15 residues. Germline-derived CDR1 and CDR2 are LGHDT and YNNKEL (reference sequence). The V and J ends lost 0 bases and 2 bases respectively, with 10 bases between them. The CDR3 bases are TGTGCCAGCAGCCAAGATCACAGAGTAAACTATGGCTACACCTTC. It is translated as CASSQDHRVNYGYTF. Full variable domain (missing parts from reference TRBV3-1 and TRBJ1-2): DTAVSQTPKYLVTQMGNDKSIKCEQNLGHDTMYWYKQDSKKFLKIMFSYNNKELIINETVPNRFSPKSPDKAHLNLHINSLELGDSAVYFCASSQDHRVNYGYTFGSGTRLTVV.

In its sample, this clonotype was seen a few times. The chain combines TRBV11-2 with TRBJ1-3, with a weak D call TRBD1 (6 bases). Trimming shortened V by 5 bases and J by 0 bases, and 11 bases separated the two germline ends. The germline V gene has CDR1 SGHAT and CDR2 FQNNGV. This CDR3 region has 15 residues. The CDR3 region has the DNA TGTGCCAGCAGCCCGAGAGGGGGCTCTGGAAACACCATATATTTT. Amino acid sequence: CASSPRGGSGNTIYF.

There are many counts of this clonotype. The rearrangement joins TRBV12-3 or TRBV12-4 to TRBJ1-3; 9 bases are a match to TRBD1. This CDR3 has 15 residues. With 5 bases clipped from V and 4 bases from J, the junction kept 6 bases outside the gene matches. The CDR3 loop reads CASSGYRGPGNTIYF. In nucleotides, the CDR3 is TGTGCCAGCAGTGGTTACAGGGGGCCCGGAAACACCATATATTTT.

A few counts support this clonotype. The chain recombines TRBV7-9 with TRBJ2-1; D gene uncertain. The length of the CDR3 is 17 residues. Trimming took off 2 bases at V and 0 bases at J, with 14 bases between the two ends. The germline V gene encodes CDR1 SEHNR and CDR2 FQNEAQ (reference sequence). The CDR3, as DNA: TGTGCCAGCAGCTTAAGTCTCTCGGCAGTCTCCTACAATGAGCAGTTCTTC. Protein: CASSLSLSAVSYNEQFF.

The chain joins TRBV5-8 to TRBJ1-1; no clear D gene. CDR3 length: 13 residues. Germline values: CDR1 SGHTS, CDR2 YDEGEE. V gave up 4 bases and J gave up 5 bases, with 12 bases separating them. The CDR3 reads CASSKGPWTEAFF. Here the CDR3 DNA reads TGTGCCAGCAGCAAGGGCCCTTGGACTGAAGCTTTCTTT.

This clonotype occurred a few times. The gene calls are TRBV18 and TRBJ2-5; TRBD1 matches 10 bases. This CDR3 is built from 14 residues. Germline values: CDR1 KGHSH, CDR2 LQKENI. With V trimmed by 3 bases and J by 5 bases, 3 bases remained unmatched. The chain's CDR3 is CASSPGTGVETQYF. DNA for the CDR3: TGTGCCAGCTCACCGGGGACAGGGGTCGAGACCCAGTACTTC.

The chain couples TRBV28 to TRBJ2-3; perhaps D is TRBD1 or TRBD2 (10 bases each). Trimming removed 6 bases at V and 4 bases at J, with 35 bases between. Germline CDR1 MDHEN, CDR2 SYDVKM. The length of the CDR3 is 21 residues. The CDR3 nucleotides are TGTGCCAGCAGAAACACACCGGGACAGGGGCCGACTAGCGGGCAGGCAGATACGCAGTATTTT. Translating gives CASRNTPGQGPTSGQADTQYF.

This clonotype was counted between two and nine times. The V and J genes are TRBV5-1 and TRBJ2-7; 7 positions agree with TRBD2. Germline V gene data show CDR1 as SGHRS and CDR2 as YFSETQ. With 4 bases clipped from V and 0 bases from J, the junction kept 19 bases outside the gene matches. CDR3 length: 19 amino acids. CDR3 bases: TGCGCCAGCAGCGGAGGCCCTAGCGGTTACAATTCCCGCTCCTACGAGCAGTACTTC. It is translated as CASSGGPSGYNSRSYEQYF.

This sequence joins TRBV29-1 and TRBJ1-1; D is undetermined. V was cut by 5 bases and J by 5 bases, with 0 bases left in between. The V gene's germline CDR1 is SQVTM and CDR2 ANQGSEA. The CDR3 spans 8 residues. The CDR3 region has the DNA TGCAGCGTTACTGAAGCTTTCTTT. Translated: CSVTEAFF. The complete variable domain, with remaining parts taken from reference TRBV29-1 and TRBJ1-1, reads SAVISQKPSRDICQRGTSLTIQCQVDSQVTMMFWYRQQPGQSLTLIATANQGSEATYESGFVIDKFPISRPNLTFSTLTVSNMSPEDSSIYLCSVTEAFFGQGTRLTVV.

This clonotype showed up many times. CDR3: CASSIAGGNTGELFF. DNA of the CDR3: TGTGCCAGCAGCATAGCAGGGGGCAACACCGGGGAGCTGTTTTTT. The chain is built from TRBV7-3 and TRBJ2-2; 8 bases are a match to TRBD1. CDR1 and CDR2 (germline): SGHTA, FQGTGA. J was trimmed by 2 bases and V by 5 bases; bases with no gene match: 4. The CDR3 loop spans 15 amino acids.

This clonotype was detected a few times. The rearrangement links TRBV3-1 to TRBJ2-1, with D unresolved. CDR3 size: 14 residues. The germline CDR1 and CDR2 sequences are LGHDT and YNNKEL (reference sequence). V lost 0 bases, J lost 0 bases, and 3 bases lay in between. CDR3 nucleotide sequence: TGTGCCAGCAGCCAAGAATTCTCCTACAATGAGCAGTTCTTC. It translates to CASSQEFSYNEQFF.

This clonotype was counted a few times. The CDR3 region is CASSELSSSGELFF. The CDR3 coding sequence is TGTGCCAGCAGTGAATTGTCTAGCTCCGGGGAGCTGTTTTTT. The J gene is TRBJ2-2, the V gene TRBV2, with a tentative D call TRBD2 (5 bases). Germline assignment: CDR1 SNHLY and CDR2 FYNNEI. Trimming removed 2 bases from V and 6 bases from J, with 10 bases in between. CDR3 length: 14 amino acids.